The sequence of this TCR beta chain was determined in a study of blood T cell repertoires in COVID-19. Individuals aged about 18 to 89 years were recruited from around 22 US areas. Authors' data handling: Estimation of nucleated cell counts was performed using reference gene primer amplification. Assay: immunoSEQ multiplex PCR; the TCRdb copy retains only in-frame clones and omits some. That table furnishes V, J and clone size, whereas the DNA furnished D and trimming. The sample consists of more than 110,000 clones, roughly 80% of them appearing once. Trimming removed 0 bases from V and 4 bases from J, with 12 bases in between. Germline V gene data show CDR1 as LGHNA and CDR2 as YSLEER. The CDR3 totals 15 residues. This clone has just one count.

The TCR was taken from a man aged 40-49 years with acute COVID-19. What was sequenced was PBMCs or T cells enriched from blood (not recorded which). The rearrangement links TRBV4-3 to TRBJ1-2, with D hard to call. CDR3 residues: CASSQDRSLRYGYTF. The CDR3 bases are TGCGCCAGCAGCCAAGATCGATCCTTGCGCTATGGCTACACCTTC.